One sample yielded the 32 T cell receptor beta chains listed below, sequenced in a study of naive and memory T cell subsets (dated by TCRdb to 2017 to 2019). The library was generated by UMI-ligation and nested PCR. Data came from an Illumina MiSeq. To cover both TRBC1 and TRBC2, the beta constant-region primer consisted of an equimolar mix of two oligonucleotides. TCRdb itself trimmed the public reads at Q25 with fastp, ran MiXCR and retained productive beta chains. Every CDR3 protein is listed once, alongside the most common genes and DNA of its rows. The sample has 140,000 to 150,000 distinct CDR3 sequences on record, approximately 17% of them singletons. The ten largest clones take up about 0.13% of the sample. The specimen sequenced was naive CD4+ T cells from blood. The intended sense of this specimen's cell subset or site label: naive T cells, CD45RA high CD27+. The receptor set was obtained from a human donor in good health.

The chain has TRBV18 and TRBJ2-1; the D gene is possibly TRBD2 (7 bases). With 4 bases removed from V and 8 bases from J, the gap between germline ends came to 9 bases. Germline V gene lookup returns CDR1 KGHSH and CDR2 LQKENI. The CDR3 is made up of 12 amino acids. CDR3 amino acids: CASSREGDEQFF. The CDR3 DNA reads as TGTGCCAGCTCACGGGAGGGGGATGAGCAGTTCTTC.

This clonotype was seen only a few times. The gene calls are TRBV2 and TRBJ1-2; D is undetermined. Germline values: CDR1 SNHLY, CDR2 FYNNEI. Trimming took off 7 bases at V and 2 bases at J, with 11 bases between the two ends. This CDR3 region has 13 residues. The CDR3 sequence is CASNLEGNYGYTF. For the CDR3, the DNA is TGTGCCAGCAATCTGGAAGGCAACTATGGCTACACCTTC.

In its sample, this clonotype was seen a few times. The chain couples TRBV12-3 or TRBV12-4 to TRBJ2-7; the D is unclear. This CDR3 region has 13 residues. The V end lost 1 base, the J end lost 6 bases, and 10 bases lay between the germline ends. In DNA, the CDR3 is TGTGCCAGCAGTTTAGAATCGGGTTTCGAGCAGTACTTC. Translation: CASSLESGFEQYF.

This sequence joins TRBV3-1 and TRBJ2-7; D not resolved. Germline V CDR1 and CDR2: LGHDT, YNNKEL (reference sequence). This CDR3 is built from 12 residues. The V end lost 2 bases, the J end lost 7 bases, and 9 bases lay between the germline ends. CDR3 residues: CASSQSVGEQYF. In DNA, the CDR3 is TGTGCCAGCAGCCAAAGCGTGGGAGAGCAGTACTTC.

The chain joins TRBV20-1 to TRBJ2-1; the D gene could be TRBD1 or TRBD2 (5 bases each). Germline V CDR1 and CDR2: DFQATT, SNEGSKA (reference sequence). V dropped 3 bases and J dropped 3 bases, with 12 bases sitting between them. This CDR3 contains 14 residues. Here the CDR3 reads CSARPGTHYNEQFF. CDR3 coding DNA: TGCAGTGCTAGGCCGGGGACCCACTACAATGAGCAGTTCTTC.

This clonotype was detected a few times. The rearrangement uses TRBV7-9 and TRBJ2-5; D is possibly TRBD2 (5 bases). Germline V gene sequence: CDR1 SEHNR, CDR2 FQNEAQ (reference sequence). This CDR3 contains 13 residues. V was shortened by 8 bases and J by 5 bases, with 15 bases between the two germline ends. The CDR3 loop reads CASSPTTVETQYF. The CDR3 DNA sequence: TGTGCCAGCTCCCCGACTACGGTGGAGACCCAGTACTTC.

The sample holds a few counts of this clonotype. The genes are TRBV12-3 or TRBV12-4 and TRBJ2-3; D ambiguous. The CDR3 totals 14 residues. Trimming shortened V by 3 bases and J by 4 bases, and 11 bases separated the two germline ends. CDR3 sequence reads: CASSLVGSPDTQYF. The CDR3 nucleotides are TGTGCCAGCAGTTTGGTGGGTAGCCCAGATACGCAGTATTTT.

CDR3 loop: CAGRLENTGELFF. The CDR3 DNA sequence: TGCGCCGGAAGATTGGAGAACACCGGGGAGCTGTTTTTT. The gene calls are TRBV5-1 and TRBJ2-2; the D is unclear. This CDR3 is built from 13 residues. The germline V and J ends were trimmed by 10 bases and 1 base, with 11 bases remaining between them. Per germline, CDR1 SGHRS and CDR2 YFSETQ.

This clonotype appeared a few times. The chain combines TRBV25-1 with TRBJ1-2; D not resolved. Trimming pared 1 base from V and 8 bases from J, leaving 17 bases between. The CDR3 loop spans 15 amino acids. Germline V gene data show CDR1 as MGHDK and CDR2 as SYGVNS. CDR3 coding DNA: TGTGCCAGCAGTGAATGGCGGGGATCTGCTGCCGGCTACACCTTC. Its translation is CASSEWRGSAAGYTF.

Written as DNA, the CDR3 is TGTGCCATCAGTGAGGGGGGAACTAATGAAAAACTGTTTTTT. It translates to CAISEGGTNEKLFF. The V call is TRBV10-3, the J call TRBJ1-4; D is possibly TRBD1 (5 bases). V was clipped by 2 bases and J by 1 base, with 5 bases between them. The CDR3 is made up of 14 amino acids. Germline V gene lookup returns CDR1 ENHRY and CDR2 SYGVKD.

The chain uses TRBV5-5 and TRBJ2-1, with D perhaps matching TRBD1 (6 bases). CDR3 length equals 16 residues. Germline-derived CDR1 and CDR2 are SGHKS and YYEKEE (reference sequence). Trimming took off 0 bases at V and 7 bases at J, with 17 bases between the two ends. The CDR3 bases are TGTGCCAGCAGCTTGGAGGCTCAACAGGGAGTTAATGAGCAGTTCTTC. It is translated as CASSLEAQQGVNEQFF. Based on the CDR3 plus reference TRBV5-5 and TRBJ2-1, the full variable domain is DAGVTQSPTHLIKTRGQQVTLRCSPISGHKSVSWYQQVLGQGPQFIFQYYEKEERGRGNFPDRFSARQFPNYSSELNVNALLLGDSALYLCASSLEAQQGVNEQFFGPGTRLTVL.

V is TRBV30 and J is TRBJ1-4, with no clear D. From germline, CDR1 is GTSNPN and CDR2 SVGIG (reference sequence). The V end was cut by 2 bases, the J end by 0 bases, with 7 bases between. This CDR3 is 14 amino acids long. The CDR3 coding sequence is TGTGCCTGGAGTAGGGCATCAACTAATGAAAAACTGTTTTTT. Translation: CAWSRASTNEKLFF.

This clonotype was recorded a few times. This chain uses TRBV20-1 with TRBJ1-1, with D perhaps matching TRBD1 (5 bases). The CDR3 loop spans 13 amino acids. V lost 3 bases to trimming and J lost 8 bases, with 16 bases between them. CDR1 and CDR2 from the germline V gene are DFQATT and SNEGSKA (reference sequence). Here the CDR3 reads CSARGDRTKEAFF. The CDR3 region has the DNA TGCAGTGCTAGGGGAGACAGAACTAAGGAAGCTTTCTTT.

V gene TRBV5-1 combines with J gene TRBJ1-5; D remains ambiguous. CDR3 length: 14 residues. Germline V CDR1 and CDR2: SGHRS, YFSETQ. Trimming removed 0 bases at V and 3 bases at J, with 7 bases between. In nucleotides, the CDR3 is TGCGCCAGCAGCTTGGACGGGGACAATCAGCCCCAGCATTTT. This sequence encodes CASSLDGDNQPQHF.

This clonotype was seen a few times. The J gene is TRBJ2-4, the V gene TRBV6-6; tentatively, D is TRBD1 (5 bases). Between the trimmed V and J ends, which lost 7 bases and 4 bases, there was a span of 8 bases. This CDR3 is 12 amino acids long. The germline V gene encodes CDR1 MNHNY and CDR2 SVGAGI (reference sequence). In DNA form, the CDR3 reads TGTGCCAGCACCCAGGGTAAAAACATTCAGTACTTC. The encoded protein is CASTQGKNIQYF.

There are a few counts of this clonotype. The rearrangement links TRBV29-1 to TRBJ2-7, with D possibly TRBD2 on 6 matching bases. V gave up 2 bases and J gave up 2 bases, with 13 bases separating them. The germline gives CDR1 SQVTM, CDR2 ANQGSEA. CDR3 size: 14 residues. The CDR3 nucleotides are TGCAGCGTTGAACCCCTAGCGTCTACCTACGAGCAGTACTTC. Encoded protein: CSVEPLASTYEQYF.

The gene calls are TRBV4-1 and TRBJ2-2; 8 bases are a match to TRBD2. With 1 base clipped from V and 1 base from J, the junction kept 2 bases outside the gene matches. Germline assignment: CDR1 MGHRA and CDR2 YSYEKL. The length of the CDR3 is 16 residues. The CDR3 coding sequence is TGCGCCAGCAGCCAAGCGCTAGCGGGGAACACCGGGGAGCTGTTTTTT. It yields the protein CASSQALAGNTGELFF.

This chain joins TRBV20-1 and TRBJ1-5, with D unclear. Germline V gene sequence: CDR1 DFQATT, CDR2 SNEGSKA (reference sequence). The CDR3 covers 17 residues. The germline V and J ends were trimmed by 0 bases and 6 bases, with 21 bases remaining between them. The CDR3 DNA reads as TGCAGTGCTAGAGATTGGCGACGGATTGATATAGGTCAGCCCCAGCATTTT. As protein: CSARDWRRIDIGQPQHF.

V usage is TRBV19 and J usage is TRBJ2-1; D assignment may be TRBD1 or TRBD2 (5 bases each). V lost 7 bases and J 1 base, leaving 11 bases between the germline ends. CDR3 length: 14 amino acids. The V gene's germline CDR1 is LNHDA and CDR2 SQIVND (reference sequence). The CDR3 DNA reads TGTGCCAGTATCGGGACCTCTTCCTACAATGAGCAGTTCTTC. Its protein is CASIGTSSYNEQFF.

The gene calls are TRBV6-6 and TRBJ1-5; possible D gene TRBD1, 5 bases. Trimming removed 0 bases at V and 6 bases at J, with 9 bases between. The germline V gene has CDR1 MNHNY and CDR2 SVGAGI (reference sequence). The CDR3 is 14 residues long. The CDR3 protein is CASSYSGVAQPQHF. For the CDR3, the DNA is TGTGCCAGCAGTTACTCGGGGGTGGCTCAGCCCCAGCATTTT.

The rearrangement joins TRBV6-5 to TRBJ1-1; unclear D gene. CDR1 MNHEY and CDR2 SVGAGI come from the germline V gene. The CDR3 contains 13 residues. The V gene lost 7 bases and the J gene lost 1 base, with 10 bases spanning the gap. The CDR3 region is CASTRLGNTEAFF. In nucleotides, the CDR3 is TGTGCCAGCACCCGACTGGGGAACACTGAAGCTTTCTTT.

This clonotype was detected a few times. The rearrangement links TRBV7-2 to TRBJ2-5, with D maybe TRBD2 (5 bases). V was cut by 4 bases and J by 5 bases, with 8 bases left in between. Germline CDR1 is SGHTA and CDR2 is FQGNSA. There are 12 residues in the CDR3. CDR3 region: CASSYPGETQYF. The CDR3 DNA reads as TGTGCCAGCAGCTACCCGGGGGAGACCCAGTACTTC.

The V call is TRBV12-3 or TRBV12-4, the J call TRBJ1-6; 11 bases match TRBD1. V trimming: 4 bases; J trimming: 5 bases; junction bases outside the gene matches: 7. This CDR3 is built from 17 residues. DNA for the CDR3: TGTGCCAGCAGTTGGAGGACAGGGGGCCCCAATAATTCACCCCTCCACTTT. Protein product: CASSWRTGGPNNSPLHF.

This clonotype turned up a few times. This chain joins TRBV2 and TRBJ2-3; D ambiguous. This CDR3 is 15 amino acids long. V gave up 5 bases and J gave up 2 bases, with 14 bases separating them. Germline CDR1 and CDR2: SNHLY and FYNNEI. The CDR3 is CASSYTPTLTDTQYF. Here the CDR3 DNA reads TGTGCCAGCAGTTACACACCAACGCTCACAGATACGCAGTATTTT.

The CDR3 reads CASSRYSGGTEAFF. CDR3 nucleotide sequence: TGCGCCAGCAGCCGATATTCAGGGGGCACTGAAGCTTTCTTT. The chain has TRBV4-1 and TRBJ1-1; 7 bases are a match to TRBD1. V lost 4 bases to trimming and J lost 4 bases; unmatched junction nucleotides: 6. CDR1 and CDR2 from the germline V gene are MGHRA and YSYEKL. The CDR3 totals 14 residues.

The chain joins TRBV19 to TRBJ2-5, with D possibly called TRBD1 or TRBD2 (5 bases each). The CDR3 extends over 13 amino acids. The germline CDR1 and CDR2 sequences are LNHDA and SQIVND (reference sequence). V shed 6 bases and J shed 2 bases, with 10 bases lying between them. Written as DNA, the CDR3 is TGTGCCAGTAGCACAGAGGGGCAAGAGACCCAGTACTTC. This encodes CASSTEGQETQYF.

The gene calls are TRBV28 and TRBJ2-7; D might be TRBD2 (7 bases). Germline assignment: CDR1 MDHEN and CDR2 SYDVKM. V was clipped by 4 bases and J by 0 bases, with 16 bases between them. The CDR3 runs 16 residues. CDR3 in amino acids: CASSSDGGPGSYEQYF. The CDR3 bases are TGTGCCAGCAGTTCCGACGGGGGGCCCGGCTCCTACGAGCAGTACTTC.

The CDR3 spells CASSLTGTSGTYEQYF. CDR3 DNA sequence: TGCGCCAGCAGCTTGACGGGGACTAGCGGCACCTACGAGCAGTACTTC. The rearrangement links TRBV5-1 to TRBJ2-7; 11 positions agree with TRBD2. Germline V lookup: CDR1 SGHRS, CDR2 YFSETQ. This CDR3 spans 16 amino acids. The V gene end was trimmed by 1 base and the J gene end by 2 bases; junction bases not matched to a gene: 5.

The gene calls are TRBV7-9 and TRBJ2-3; no reliable D call. V lost 4 bases and J 2 bases, leaving 7 bases between the germline ends. In germline, CDR1 is SEHNR, CDR2 FQNEAQ (reference sequence). The CDR3 loop spans 13 amino acids. Here the CDR3 reads CASSYTSTDTQYF. CDR3 coding DNA: TGTGCCAGCAGCTATACGTCCACAGATACGCAGTATTTT.

The chain uses TRBV6-2 or TRBV6-3 and TRBJ1-1, with D perhaps matching TRBD1 (6 bases). V was clipped by 6 bases and J by 11 bases, with 16 bases between them. CDR3 length equals 12 residues. Germline-derived CDR1 and CDR2 are MNHEY and SVGEGT. CDR3 in DNA: TGTGCCAGCAGCCAGGGACACGCGAACGCTTTCTTT. Amino acids: CASSQGHANAFF.

This clonotype was observed a handful of times. The rearrangement links TRBV7-9 to TRBJ2-5; D may correspond to TRBD1 or TRBD2 (5 bases each). Deletions cut 2 bases from V and 4 bases from J, with 11 bases between. From germline, CDR1 is SEHNR and CDR2 FQNEAQ (reference sequence). The CDR3 extends over 14 amino acids. The CDR3 is CASSLRDPGETQYF. The CDR3 coding sequence is TGTGCCAGCAGCTTAAGGGACCCAGGAGAGACCCAGTACTTC.

This clonotype has more than one count but fewer than ten. This chain uses TRBV6-2 or TRBV6-3 with TRBJ1-2, with D unclear. V gave up 5 bases and J gave up 2 bases, with 3 bases separating them. This CDR3 contains 11 residues. Germline V gives CDR1 MNHEY, CDR2 SVGEGT. In DNA form, the CDR3 reads TGTGCCAGCAGTGGGAACTATGGCTACACCTTC. Translated, it gives CASSGNYGYTF.